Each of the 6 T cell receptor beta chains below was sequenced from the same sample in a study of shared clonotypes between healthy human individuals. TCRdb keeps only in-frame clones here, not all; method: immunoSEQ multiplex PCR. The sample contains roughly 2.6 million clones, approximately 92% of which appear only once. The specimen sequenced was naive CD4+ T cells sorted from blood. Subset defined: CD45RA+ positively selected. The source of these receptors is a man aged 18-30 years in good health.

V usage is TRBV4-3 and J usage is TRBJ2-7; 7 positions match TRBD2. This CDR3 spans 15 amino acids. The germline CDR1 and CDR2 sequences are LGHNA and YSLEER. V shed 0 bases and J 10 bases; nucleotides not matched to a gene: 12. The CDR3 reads CASSQDPTSSLGQYF. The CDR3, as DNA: TGCGCCAGCAGCCAAGATCCGACTAGCAGTTTGGGACAGTACTTC.

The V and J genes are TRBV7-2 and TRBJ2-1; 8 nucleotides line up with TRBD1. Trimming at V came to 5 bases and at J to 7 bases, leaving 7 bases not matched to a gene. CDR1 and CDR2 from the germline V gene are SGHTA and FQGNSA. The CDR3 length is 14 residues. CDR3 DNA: TGTGCCAGCAGCATATGGACAGGGTCGAATGAGCAGTTCTTC. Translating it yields CASSIWTGSNEQFF. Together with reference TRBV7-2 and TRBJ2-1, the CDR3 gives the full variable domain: GAGVSQSPSNKVTEKGKDVELRCDPISGHTALYWYRQSLGQGLEFLIYFQGNSAPDKSGLPSDRFSAERTGGSVSTLTIQRTQQEDSAVYLCASSIWTGSNEQFFGPGTRLTVL.

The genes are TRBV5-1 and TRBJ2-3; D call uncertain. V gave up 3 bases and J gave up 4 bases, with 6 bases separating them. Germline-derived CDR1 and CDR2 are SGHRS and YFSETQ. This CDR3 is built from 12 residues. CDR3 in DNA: TGCGCCAGCAGCTATCCGTCAGATACGCAGTATTTT. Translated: CASSYPSDTQYF.

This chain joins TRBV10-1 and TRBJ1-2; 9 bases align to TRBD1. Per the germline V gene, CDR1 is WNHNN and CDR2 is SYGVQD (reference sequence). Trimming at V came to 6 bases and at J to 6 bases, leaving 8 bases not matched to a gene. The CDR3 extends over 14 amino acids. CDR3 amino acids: CASSNGQGSNGYTF. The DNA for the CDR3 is TGCGCCAGCAGCAATGGACAGGGGTCGAATGGCTACACCTTC.

This chain's CDR3 is CASSLGTRSQYF. CDR3 coding DNA: TGTGCCAGCAGCCTCGGGACTCGCAGTCAGTACTTC. The rearrangement uses TRBV7-2 and TRBJ2-7; possibly TRBD2 for D (6 bases). This CDR3 is built from 12 residues. CDR1 is SGHTA and CDR2 is FQGNSA in the germline V gene. V was cut by 5 bases and J by 10 bases, with 15 bases left in between.

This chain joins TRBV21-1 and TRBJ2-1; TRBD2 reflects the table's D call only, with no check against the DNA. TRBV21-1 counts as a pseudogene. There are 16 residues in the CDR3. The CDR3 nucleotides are TGTGCCAGCAGCAAAACGGCCTCCGAAGAGGACAATGAGCAGTTCTTC. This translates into CASSKTASEEDNEQFF.